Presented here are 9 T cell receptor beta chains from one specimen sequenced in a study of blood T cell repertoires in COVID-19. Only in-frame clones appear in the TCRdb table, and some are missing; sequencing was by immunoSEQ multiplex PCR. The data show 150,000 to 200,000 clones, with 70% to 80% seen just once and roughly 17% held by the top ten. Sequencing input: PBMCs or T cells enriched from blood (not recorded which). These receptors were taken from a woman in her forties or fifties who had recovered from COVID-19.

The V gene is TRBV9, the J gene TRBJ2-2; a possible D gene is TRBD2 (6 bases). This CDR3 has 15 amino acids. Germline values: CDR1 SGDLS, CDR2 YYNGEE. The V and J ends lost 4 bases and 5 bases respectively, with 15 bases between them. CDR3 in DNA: TGTGCCAGCAGCCCCCGCGGGGTTGAAACCGGGGAGCTGTTTTTT. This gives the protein CASSPRGVETGELFF.

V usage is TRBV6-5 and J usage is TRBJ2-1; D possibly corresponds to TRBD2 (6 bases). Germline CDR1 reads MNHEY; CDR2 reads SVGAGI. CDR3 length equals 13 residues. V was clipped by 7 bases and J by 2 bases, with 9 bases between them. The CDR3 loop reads CASTPGAYNEQFF. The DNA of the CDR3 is TGTGCCAGCACCCCGGGGGCCTACAATGAGCAGTTCTTC.

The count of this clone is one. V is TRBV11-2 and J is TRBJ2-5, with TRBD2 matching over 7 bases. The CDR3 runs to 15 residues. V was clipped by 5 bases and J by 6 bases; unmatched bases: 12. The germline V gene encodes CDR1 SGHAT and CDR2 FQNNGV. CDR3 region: CASSPQLGGEKTQYF. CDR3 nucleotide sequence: TGTGCCAGCAGCCCGCAACTGGGGGGGGAGAAGACCCAGTACTTC.

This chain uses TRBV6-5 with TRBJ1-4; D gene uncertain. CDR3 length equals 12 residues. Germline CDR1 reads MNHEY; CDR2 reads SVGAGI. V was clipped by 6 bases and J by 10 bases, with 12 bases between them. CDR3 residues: CASRPEPGKLFF. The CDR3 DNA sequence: TGTGCCAGCAGACCCGAGCCGGGAAAACTGTTTTTT.

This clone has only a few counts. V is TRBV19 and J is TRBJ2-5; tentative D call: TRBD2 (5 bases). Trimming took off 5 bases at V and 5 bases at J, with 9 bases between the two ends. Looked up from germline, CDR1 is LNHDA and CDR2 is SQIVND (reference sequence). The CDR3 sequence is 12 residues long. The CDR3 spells CASSDRGETQYF. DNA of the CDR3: TGTGCCAGTAGTGACCGCGGGGAGACCCAGTACTTC.

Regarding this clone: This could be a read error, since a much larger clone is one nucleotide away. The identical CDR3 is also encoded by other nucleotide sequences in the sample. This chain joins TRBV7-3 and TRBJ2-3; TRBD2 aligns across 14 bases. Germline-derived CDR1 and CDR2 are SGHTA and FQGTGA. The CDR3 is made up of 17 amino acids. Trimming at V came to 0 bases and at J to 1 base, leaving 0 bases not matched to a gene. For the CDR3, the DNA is TGTGCCAGCAGCTTAACGGGACTAGCGGGAGGCACAGATACGCAGTATTTT. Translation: CASSLTGLAGGTDTQYF.

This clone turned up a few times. The CDR3 here is CASSQDPARQMRTGNTIYF. CDR3 sequence (DNA): TGTGCCAGCAGCCAAGACCCCGCCCGCCAGATGAGGACTGGAAACACCATATATTTT. The chain links TRBV3-1 (or the pseudogene TRBV3-2) to TRBJ1-3; D unresolved. V dropped 0 bases and J dropped 2 bases, with 20 bases sitting between them. In germline, CDR1 is LGHDT, CDR2 YNNKEL (reference sequence). This CDR3 contains 19 residues.

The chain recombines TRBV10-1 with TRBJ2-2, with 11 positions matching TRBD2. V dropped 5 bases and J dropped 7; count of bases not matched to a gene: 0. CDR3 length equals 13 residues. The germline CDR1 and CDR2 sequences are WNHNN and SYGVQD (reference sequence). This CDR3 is CASSTSGGGELFF. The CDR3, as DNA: TGCGCCAGCAGTACTAGCGGGGGCGGGGAGCTGTTTTTT.

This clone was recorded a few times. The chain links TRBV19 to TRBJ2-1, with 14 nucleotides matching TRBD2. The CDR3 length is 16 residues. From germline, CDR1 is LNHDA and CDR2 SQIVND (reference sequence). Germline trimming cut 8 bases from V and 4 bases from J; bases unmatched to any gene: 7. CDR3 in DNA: TGTGCCAGTGCAAGACTAGCGGGAGGGGGATACAATGAGCAGTTCTTC. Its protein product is CASARLAGGGYNEQFF.